Shown below are 6 T cell receptor beta chains from a single sample sequenced in a study of cytomegalovirus exposure and HLA in healthy donors. Sequencing was performed with immunoSEQ multiplex PCR; in TCRdb, only in-frame clones are kept and a portion is missing. The sample contains 200,000 to 250,000 clones, 75% to 90% of which appear only once. The sequenced sample was PBMCs. Receptors originate from a woman aged 30 to 39 in good health and CMV-seropositive.

The V and J genes are TRBV9 and TRBJ2-7, with 9 bases lining up with TRBD2. This CDR3 contains 16 residues. Germline-derived CDR1 and CDR2 are SGDLS and YYNGEE. V trimming: 0 bases; J trimming: 6 bases; junction bases outside the gene matches: 10. CDR3 sequence reads: CASSVGVAGGVSEQYF. DNA of the CDR3: TGTGCCAGCAGCGTAGGTGTGGCGGGAGGGGTATCCGAGCAGTACTTC.

The sample holds one count of this clone. The chain combines TRBV29-1 with TRBJ2-6; unclear D gene. CDR3 length equals 14 residues. Germline lookup yields CDR1 SQVTM and CDR2 ANQGSEA. V dropped 4 bases and J dropped 1 base, with 8 bases sitting between them. This chain's CDR3 is CSVVIGSGANVLTF. CDR3 DNA: TGCAGCGTTGTCATAGGGTCTGGGGCCAACGTCCTGACTTTC.

The chain carries TRBV7-9 and TRBJ2-7; D not resolved. The CDR3 has 14 amino acids. Germline-derived CDR1 and CDR2 are SEHNR and FQNEAQ (reference sequence). With 1 base removed from V and 1 base from J, the gap between germline ends came to 8 bases. CDR3: CASSLVMTSYEQYF. CDR3 DNA sequence: TGTGCCAGCAGCTTAGTTATGACTTCCTACGAGCAGTACTTC. Combining the CDR3 with reference TRBV7-9 and TRBJ2-7 gives the whole variable domain DTGVSQNPRHKITKRGQNVTFRCDPISEHNRLYWYRQTLGQGPEFLTYFQNEAQLEKSRLLSDRFSAERPKGSFSTLEIQRTEQGDSAMYLCASSLVMTSYEQYFGPGTRLTVT.

V and J are TRBV11-2 and TRBJ2-7, with 12 bases identical to TRBD2. This CDR3 comprises 16 residues. Germline values: CDR1 SGHAT, CDR2 FQNNGV. Losses at the gene ends were 1 base for V and 4 bases for J; bases not matched to a gene: 5. The CDR3 sequence is CASSLATSGRFYEQYF. CDR3 DNA sequence: TGTGCCAGCAGCTTAGCTACTAGCGGGAGGTTTTACGAGCAGTACTTC.

This chain uses TRBV7-2 with TRBJ2-7, with D possibly matching TRBD2 (6 bases). V was shortened by 5 bases and J by 3 bases, with 20 bases between the two germline ends. Germline V gene data show CDR1 as SGHTA and CDR2 as FQGNSA. The CDR3 is 16 amino acids. The CDR3 protein is CASSTYSGGPFYEQYF. For the CDR3, the DNA is TGTGCCAGCAGCACATATAGCGGTGGACCGTTCTACGAGCAGTACTTC.

This clone has more than one count but fewer than ten. The J gene is TRBJ1-2, the V gene TRBV7-9; possibly TRBD1 for D (6 bases). CDR1 SEHNR and CDR2 FQNEAQ come from the germline V gene (reference sequence). V gave up 5 bases and J gave up 9 bases, with 16 bases separating them. The CDR3 spans 13 residues. The CDR3 sequence: CASSEGTPSSYTF. The CDR3 nucleotides are TGTGCCAGCAGCGAGGGGACACCTTCTAGCTACACCTTC.